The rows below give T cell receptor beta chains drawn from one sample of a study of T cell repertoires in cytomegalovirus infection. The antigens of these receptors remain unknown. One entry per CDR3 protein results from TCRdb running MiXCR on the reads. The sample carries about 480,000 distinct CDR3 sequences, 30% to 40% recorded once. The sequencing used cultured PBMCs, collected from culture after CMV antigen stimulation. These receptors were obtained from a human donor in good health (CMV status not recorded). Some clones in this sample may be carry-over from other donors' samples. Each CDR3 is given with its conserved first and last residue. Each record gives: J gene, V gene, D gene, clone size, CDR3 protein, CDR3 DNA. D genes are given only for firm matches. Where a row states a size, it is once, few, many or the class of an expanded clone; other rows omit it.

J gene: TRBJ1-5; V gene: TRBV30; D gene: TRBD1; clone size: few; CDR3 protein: CAWSAGQGRQPQHF; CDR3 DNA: TGTGCCTGGAGTGCTGGACAGGGAAGGCAGCCCCAGCATTTT
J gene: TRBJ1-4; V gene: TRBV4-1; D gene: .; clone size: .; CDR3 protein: CASSQGYGGRNEKLFF; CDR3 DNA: TGCGCCAGCAGCCAAGGGTACGGGGGACGTAATGAAAAACTGTTTTTT
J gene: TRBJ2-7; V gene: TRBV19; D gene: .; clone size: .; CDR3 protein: CASSIDTGTMEQYF; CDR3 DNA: TGTGCCAGTAGTATAGATACAGGGACGATGGAGCAGTACTTC
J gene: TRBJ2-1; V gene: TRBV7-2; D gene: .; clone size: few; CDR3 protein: CASSYGVEQFF; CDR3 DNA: TGTGCCAGCAGCTATGGGGTTGAGCAGTTCTTC
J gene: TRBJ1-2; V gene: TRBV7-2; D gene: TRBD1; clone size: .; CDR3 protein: CASSLAAGGSGYTF; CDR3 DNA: TGTGCCAGCAGCTTAGCGGCAGGGGGCAGTGGCTACACCTTC
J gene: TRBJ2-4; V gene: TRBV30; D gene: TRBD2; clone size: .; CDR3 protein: CAWSDPGLAAFGNF; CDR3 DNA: TGTGCCTGGAGTGATCCGGGACTAGCGGCATTTGGCAACTTC
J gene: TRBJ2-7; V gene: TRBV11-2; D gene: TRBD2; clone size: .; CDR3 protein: CASNPELAGGYYEQYF; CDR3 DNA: TGTGCCAGCAACCCTGAACTAGCGGGAGGGTACTACGAGCAGTACTTC
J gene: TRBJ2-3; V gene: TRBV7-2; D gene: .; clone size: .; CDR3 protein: CASSLVGSAGARPLFGTDTQYF; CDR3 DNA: TGTGCCAGCAGCTTAGTCGGGTCGGCAGGGGCGAGGCCCCTTTTTGGCACAGATACGCAGTATTTT
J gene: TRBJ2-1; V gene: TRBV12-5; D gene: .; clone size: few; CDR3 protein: CASGLVRDSPMSNTHNEQFF; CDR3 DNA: TGTGCTAGTGGTTTGGTAAGGGACTCCCCGATGTCAAATACCCACAATGAGCAGTTCTTC
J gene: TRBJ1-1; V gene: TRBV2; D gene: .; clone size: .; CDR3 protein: CASSDSVNTEAFF; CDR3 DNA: TGTGCCAGCAGTGATTCGGTGAACACTGAAGCTTTCTTT
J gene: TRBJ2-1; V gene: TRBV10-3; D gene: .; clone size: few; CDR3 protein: CAISVGSGLASYNEQFF; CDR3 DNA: TGTGCCATCAGTGTTGGTTCCGGGCTAGCCTCATACAATGAGCAGTTCTTC
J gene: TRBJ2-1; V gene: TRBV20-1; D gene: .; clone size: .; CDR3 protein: CSANLRELVNYNEQFF; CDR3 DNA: TGCAGTGCCAATCTAAGGGAACTAGTAAACTACAATGAGCAGTTCTTC